These T cell receptor beta chains were read from a single sample in a study of shared clonotypes between healthy human individuals. The data were produced by immunoSEQ multiplex PCR, yet TCRdb's version contains in-frame clones alone and is incomplete. Of millions of clones in the sample, about 93% were seen once. Sequenced sample: naive CD8+ T cells from PBMCs. These receptors all come from a man younger than 35 in good health. Some clones in this sample may be carry-over from other donors' samples. CDR3s include the opening cysteine and the closing phenylalanine or tryptophan. Each record gives: clone size, CDR3 length, D gene, J gene, V gene, CDR3 protein, CDR3 DNA. D genes are given only for firm matches. Not every row has a clone size; where given, it reads once, few, many or a size class.

>-|14|-|TRBJ1-3|TRBV19
CASSMMSSGNTIYF
TGTGCCAGTAGTATGATGAGCTCTGGAAACACCATATATTTT
>-|15|TRBD1|TRBJ2-7|TRBV5-5
CASSSTGGFTYEQYF
TGTGCCAGCAGTTCCACAGGGGGCTTTACGTACGAGCAGTACTTC
>-|16|TRBD2|TRBJ2-1|TRBV7-2
CASSHLGAGGPNEQFF
TGTGCCAGCAGCCACTTAGGCGCGGGAGGACCAAATGAGCAGTTCTTC
>-|16|-|TRBJ2-3|TRBV5-6
CASSPGKTWSTDTQYF
TGTGCCAGCAGCCCCGGAAAGACTTGGAGCACAGATACGCAGTATTTT
>-|14|-|TRBJ2-3|TRBV5-1
CASSLEEKADTQYF
TGCGCCAGCAGCTTGGAGGAGAAGGCAGATACGCAGTATTTT
>-|14|-|TRBJ1-1|TRBV4-2
CASSPTPGTPEAFF
TGTGCCAGCAGCCCGACACCCGGGACACCTGAAGCTTTCTTT
>once|15|TRBD2|TRBJ2-7|TRBV5-6
CASSSREGTSYEQYF
TGTGCCAGCAGCTCCCGGGAGGGAACAAGCTACGAGCAGTACTTC
>-|15|TRBD1|TRBJ2-3|TRBV6-1
CASSGGTGRTDTQYF
TGTGCCAGCAGTGGTGGGACAGGGCGCACAGATACGCAGTATTTT
>-|15|TRBD2|TRBJ2-7|TRBV5-1
CASSLELAGTYEQYF
TGCGCCAGCAGCTTGGAACTAGCGGGCACCTACGAGCAGTACTTC
>once|13|TRBD1|TRBJ2-5|TRBV29-1
CSVEDGQGQTQYF
TGCAGCGTTGAAGATGGACAGGGACAGACCCAGTACTTC
>-|16|TRBD1|TRBJ1-2|TRBV6-6
CASSWDRASSGYGYTF
TGTGCCAGCAGTTGGGACAGGGCCTCCTCGGGTTATGGCTACACCTTC
>-|17|TRBD2|TRBJ2-2|TRBV27
CASRGRSSGSKTGELFF
TGTGCCAGCAGGGGGAGATCTAGCGGGAGTAAAACCGGGGAGCTGTTTTTT
>-|16|-|TRBJ2-1|TRBV2
CASIGPGGTSGNEQFF
TGTGCCAGCATCGGCCCCGGGGGCACTTCGGGGAATGAGCAGTTCTTC
>-|15|-|TRBJ1-1|TRBV4-1
CASSQELRPNTEAFF
TGCGCCAGCAGCCAAGAACTGCGACCGAACACTGAAGCTTTCTTT
>-|16|TRBD2|TRBJ2-1|TRBV9
CASSPPSGSAHNEQFF
TGTGCCAGCAGCCCCCCTAGCGGGAGTGCCCACAATGAGCAGTTCTTC
>-|15|-|TRBJ2-2|TRBV7-2
CASSLTPGTTGELFF
TGTGCCAGCAGCTTAACCCCCGGGACTACCGGGGAGCTGTTTTTT
>once|15|-|TRBJ1-1|TRBV15
CATSSRQVRDTEAFF
TGTGCCACCAGCAGCCGACAGGTCCGGGACACTGAAGCTTTCTTT
>-|15|TRBD2|TRBJ2-7|TRBV5-6
CASSLGLAGRHEQYF
TGTGCCAGCAGCTTGGGACTAGCGGGAAGGCACGAGCAGTACTTC
>-|15|TRBD1|TRBJ1-5|TRBV2
CASSGEGQRNQPQHF
TGTGCCAGCAGTGGGGAGGGACAGCGAAATCAGCCCCAGCATTTT
>once|16|TRBD2|TRBJ2-1|TRBV4-2
CASSPSGRGSYNEQFF
TGTGCCAGCAGCCCTAGCGGGAGGGGTTCCTACAATGAGCAGTTCTTC
>-|15|-|TRBJ2-7|TRBV4-3
CASSQERPHSYEQYF
TGCGCCAGCAGCCAAGAACGGCCGCACTCCTACGAGCAGTACTTC
>-|19|-|TRBJ2-6|TRBV9
CASSPPTGVRSSGANVLTF
TGTGCCAGCAGCCCCCCTACGGGAGTAAGAAGTTCTGGGGCCAACGTCCTGACTTTC
>-|13|-|TRBJ1-2|TRBV7-2
CASSLGQGNGYTF
TGTGCCAGCAGCTTAGGGCAGGGTAACGGCTACACCTTC
>-|15|TRBD1|TRBJ1-5|TRBV27
CASSSSGTGYQPQHF
TGTGCCAGCAGTTCCTCCGGGACAGGGTACCAGCCCCAGCATTTT
>-|13|-|TRBJ1-1|TRBV11-2
CASSLGQRREAFF
TGTGCCAGCAGCTTGGGGCAGAGACGTGAAGCTTTCTTT
>-|15|TRBD2|TRBJ2-7|TRBV11-2
CASTTGIAGGFEQYF
TGTGCCAGCACCACCGGTATAGCGGGAGGGTTCGAGCAGTACTTC
>-|17|TRBD1|TRBJ1-4|TRBV27
CASSRLNRGGPNEKLFF
TGTGCCAGCAGTCGACTTAACAGGGGGGGGCCTAATGAAAAACTGTTTTTT